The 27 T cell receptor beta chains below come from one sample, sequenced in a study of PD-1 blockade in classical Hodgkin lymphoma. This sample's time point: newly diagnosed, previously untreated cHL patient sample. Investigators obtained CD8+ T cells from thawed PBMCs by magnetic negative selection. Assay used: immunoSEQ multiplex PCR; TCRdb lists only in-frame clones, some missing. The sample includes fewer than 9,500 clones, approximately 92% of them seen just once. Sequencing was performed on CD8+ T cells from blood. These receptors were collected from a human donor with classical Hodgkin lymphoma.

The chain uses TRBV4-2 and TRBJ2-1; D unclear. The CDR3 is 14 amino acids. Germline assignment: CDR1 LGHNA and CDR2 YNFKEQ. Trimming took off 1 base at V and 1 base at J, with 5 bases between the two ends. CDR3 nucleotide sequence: TGTGCCAGCAGCCAAGCCGTATCCTACAATGAGCAGTTCTTC. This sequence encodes CASSQAVSYNEQFF.

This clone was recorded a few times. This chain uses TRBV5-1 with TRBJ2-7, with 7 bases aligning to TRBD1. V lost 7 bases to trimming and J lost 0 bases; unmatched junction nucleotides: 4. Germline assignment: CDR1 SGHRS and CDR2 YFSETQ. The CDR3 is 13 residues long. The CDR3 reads CASAGTDSYEQYF. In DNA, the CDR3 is TGCGCCAGCGCTGGGACAGACTCCTACGAGCAGTACTTC.

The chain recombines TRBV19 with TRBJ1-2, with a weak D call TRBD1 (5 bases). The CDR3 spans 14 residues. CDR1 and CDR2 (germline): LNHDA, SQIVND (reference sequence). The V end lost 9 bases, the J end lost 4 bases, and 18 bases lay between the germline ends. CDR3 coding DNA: TGTGCCAGCTGTACCCCGGGGGTGACCTATGGCTACACCTTC. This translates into CASCTPGVTYGYTF. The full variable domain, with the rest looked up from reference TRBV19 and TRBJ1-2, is DGGITQSPKYLFRKEGQNVTLSCEQNLNHDAMYWYRQDPGQGLRLIYYSQIVNDFQKGDIAEGYSVSREKKESFPLTVTSAQKNPTAFYLCASCTPGVTYGYTFGSGTRLTVV.

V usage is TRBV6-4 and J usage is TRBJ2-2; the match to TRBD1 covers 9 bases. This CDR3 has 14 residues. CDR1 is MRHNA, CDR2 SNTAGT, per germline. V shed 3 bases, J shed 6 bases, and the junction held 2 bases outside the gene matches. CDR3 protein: CASSEGQGSGELFF. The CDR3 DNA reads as TGTGCCAGCAGTGAGGGACAGGGCTCCGGGGAGCTGTTTTTT.

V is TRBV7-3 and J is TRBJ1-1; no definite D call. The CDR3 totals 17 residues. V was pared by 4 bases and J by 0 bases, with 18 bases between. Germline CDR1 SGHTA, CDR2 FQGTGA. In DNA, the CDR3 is TGTGCCAGCAGCTCTCCCGAGGGTAGGAACATGAACACTGAAGCTTTCTTT. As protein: CASSSPEGRNMNTEAFF. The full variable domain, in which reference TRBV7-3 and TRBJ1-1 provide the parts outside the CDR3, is GAGVSQTPSNKVTEKGKYVELRCDPISGHTALYWYRQSLGQGPEFLIYFQGTGAADDSGLPNDRFFAVRPEGSVSTLKIQRTERGDSAVYLCASSSPEGRNMNTEAFFGQGTRLTVV.

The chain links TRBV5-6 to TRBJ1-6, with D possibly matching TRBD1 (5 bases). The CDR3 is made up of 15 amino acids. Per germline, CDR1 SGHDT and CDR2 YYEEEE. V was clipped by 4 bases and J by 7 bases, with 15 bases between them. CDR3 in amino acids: CASSDFGTANSPLHF. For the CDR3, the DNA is TGTGCCAGCAGCGACTTCGGGACCGCGAATTCACCCCTCCACTTT.

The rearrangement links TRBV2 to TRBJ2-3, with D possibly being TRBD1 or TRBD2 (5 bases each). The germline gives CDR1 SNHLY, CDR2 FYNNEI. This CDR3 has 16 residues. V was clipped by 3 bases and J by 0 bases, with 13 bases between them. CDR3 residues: CASSEGDLTSTDTQYF. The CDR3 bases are TGTGCCAGCAGTGAGGGGGACCTCACTAGCACAGATACGCAGTATTTT.

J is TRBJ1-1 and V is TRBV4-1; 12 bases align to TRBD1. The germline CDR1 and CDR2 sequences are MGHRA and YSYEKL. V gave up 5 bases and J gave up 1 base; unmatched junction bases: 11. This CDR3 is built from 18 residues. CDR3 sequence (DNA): TGCGCCAGCAGCGGACTCGCCGGGACAGGGGGCACGAACACTGAAGCTTTCTTT. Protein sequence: CASSGLAGTGGTNTEAFF.

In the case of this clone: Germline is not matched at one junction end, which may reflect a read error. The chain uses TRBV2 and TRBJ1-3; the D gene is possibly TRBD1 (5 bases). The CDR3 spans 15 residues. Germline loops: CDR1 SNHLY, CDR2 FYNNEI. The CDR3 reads CASSLTPRAGDTIYF. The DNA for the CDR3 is TGTGCCAGCAGTTTGACACCCAGGGCTGGAGACACCATATATTTT.

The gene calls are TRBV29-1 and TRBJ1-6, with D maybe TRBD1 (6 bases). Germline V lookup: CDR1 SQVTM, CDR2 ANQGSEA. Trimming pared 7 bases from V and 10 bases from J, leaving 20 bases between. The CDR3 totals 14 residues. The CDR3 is CSAPHGGAKSPLHF. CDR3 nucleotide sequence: TGCAGCGCCCCCCACGGGGGGGCCAAATCACCCCTCCACTTT.

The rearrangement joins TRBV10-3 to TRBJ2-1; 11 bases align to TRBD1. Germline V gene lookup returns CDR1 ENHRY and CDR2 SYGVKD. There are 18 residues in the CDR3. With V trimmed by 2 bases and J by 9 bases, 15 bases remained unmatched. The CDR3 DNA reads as TGTGCCATCAGTGAGCCGCGACCGGGACAGGGGGGAGATGGTGAGCAGTTCTTC. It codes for CAISEPRPGQGGDGEQFF.

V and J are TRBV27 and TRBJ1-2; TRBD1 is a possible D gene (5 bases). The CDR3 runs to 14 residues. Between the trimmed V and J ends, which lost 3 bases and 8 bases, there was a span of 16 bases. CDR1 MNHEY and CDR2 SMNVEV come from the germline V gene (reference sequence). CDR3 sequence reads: CASSFNGGLGGYTF. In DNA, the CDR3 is TGTGCCAGCAGTTTTAATGGGGGATTGGGGGGCTACACCTTC.

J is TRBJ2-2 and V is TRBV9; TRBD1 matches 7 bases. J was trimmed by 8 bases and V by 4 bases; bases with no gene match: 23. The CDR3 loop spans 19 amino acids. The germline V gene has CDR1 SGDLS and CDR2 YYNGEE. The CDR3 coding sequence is TGTGCCAGCAGCTCCCCAGGGGGTGGCCTCGCCCTTTCTAAAGGGGAGCTGTTTTTT. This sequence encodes CASSSPGGGLALSKGELFF.

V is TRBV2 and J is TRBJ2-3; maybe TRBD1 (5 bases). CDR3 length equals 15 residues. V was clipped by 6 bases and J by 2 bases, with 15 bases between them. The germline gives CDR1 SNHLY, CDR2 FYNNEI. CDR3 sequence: CASSPYSRATDTQYF. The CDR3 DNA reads TGTGCCAGCAGCCCTTATTCCAGGGCCACAGATACGCAGTATTTT.

The CDR3 DNA reads TGTGCCAGCAGCCCGAACTACAATGAGCAGTTCTTC. As protein: CASSPNYNEQFF. The chain couples TRBV27 to TRBJ2-1; D call uncertain. The germline CDR1 and CDR2 sequences are MNHEY and SMNVEV (reference sequence). The CDR3 length is 12 residues. V dropped 6 bases and J dropped 3 bases, with 6 bases sitting between them.

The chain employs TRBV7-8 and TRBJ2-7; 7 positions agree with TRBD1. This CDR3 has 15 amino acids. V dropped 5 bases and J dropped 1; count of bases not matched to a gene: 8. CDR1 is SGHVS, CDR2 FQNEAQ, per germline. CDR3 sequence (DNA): TGTGCCAGCAGCACCCACAGGGGATCGTCCTACGAGCAGTACTTC. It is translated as CASSTHRGSSYEQYF.

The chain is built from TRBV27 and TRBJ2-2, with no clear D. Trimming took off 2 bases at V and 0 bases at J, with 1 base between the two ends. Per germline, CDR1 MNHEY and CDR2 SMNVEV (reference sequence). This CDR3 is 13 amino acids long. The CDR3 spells CASSLTNTGELFF. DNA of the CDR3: TGTGCCAGCAGTTTAACGAACACCGGGGAGCTGTTTTTT.

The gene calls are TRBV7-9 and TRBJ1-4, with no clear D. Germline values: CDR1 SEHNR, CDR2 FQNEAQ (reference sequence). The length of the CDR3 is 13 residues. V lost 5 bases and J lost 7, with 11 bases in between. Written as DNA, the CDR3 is TGTGCCAGCAGCCGAACATCTGGTGAAAAACTGTTTTTT. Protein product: CASSRTSGEKLFF.

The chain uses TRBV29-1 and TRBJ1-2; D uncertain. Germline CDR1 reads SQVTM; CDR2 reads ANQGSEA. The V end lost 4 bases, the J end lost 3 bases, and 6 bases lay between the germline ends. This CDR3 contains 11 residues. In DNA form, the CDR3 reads TGCAGCGTTGCCGGGCACTATGGCTACACCTTC. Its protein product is CSVAGHYGYTF.

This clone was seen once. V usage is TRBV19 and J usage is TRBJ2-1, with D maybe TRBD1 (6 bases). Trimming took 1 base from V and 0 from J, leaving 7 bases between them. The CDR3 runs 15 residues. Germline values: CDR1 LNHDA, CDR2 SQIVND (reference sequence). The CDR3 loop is CASSIADSSYNEQFF. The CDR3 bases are TGTGCCAGTAGTATAGCGGACAGCTCCTACAATGAGCAGTTCTTC.

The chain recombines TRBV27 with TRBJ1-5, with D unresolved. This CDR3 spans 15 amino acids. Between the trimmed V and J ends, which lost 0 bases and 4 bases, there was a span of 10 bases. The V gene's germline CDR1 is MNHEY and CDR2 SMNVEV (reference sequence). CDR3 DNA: TGTGCCAGCAGTTTATCGAACGGACTAAATCAGCCCCAGCATTTT. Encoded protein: CASSLSNGLNQPQHF.

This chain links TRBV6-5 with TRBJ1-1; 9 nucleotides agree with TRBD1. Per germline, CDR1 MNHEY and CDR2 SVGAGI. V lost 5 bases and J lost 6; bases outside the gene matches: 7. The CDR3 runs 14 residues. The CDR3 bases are TGTGCCAGCAGTCGGACAGGGGAGGGGGCTGAAGCTTTCTTT. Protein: CASSRTGEGAEAFF.

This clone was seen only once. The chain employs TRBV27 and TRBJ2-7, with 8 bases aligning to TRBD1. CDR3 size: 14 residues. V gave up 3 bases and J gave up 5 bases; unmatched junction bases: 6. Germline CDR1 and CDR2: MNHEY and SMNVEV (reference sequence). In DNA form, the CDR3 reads TGTGCCAGCAGTTTCTGGACAGGGTCCAACGAGCAGTACTTC. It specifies CASSFWTGSNEQYF.

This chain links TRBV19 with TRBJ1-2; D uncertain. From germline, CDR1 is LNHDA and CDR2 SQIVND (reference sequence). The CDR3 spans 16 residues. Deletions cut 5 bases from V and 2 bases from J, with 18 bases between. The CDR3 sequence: CASSSLQLHPNYGYTF. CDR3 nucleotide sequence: TGTGCCAGTAGTTCCTTACAGCTCCATCCAAACTATGGCTACACCTTC. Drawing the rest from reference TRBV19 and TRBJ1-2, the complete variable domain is DGGITQSPKYLFRKEGQNVTLSCEQNLNHDAMYWYRQDPGQGLRLIYYSQIVNDFQKGDIAEGYSVSREKKESFPLTVTSAQKNPTAFYLCASSSLQLHPNYGYTFGSGTRLTVV.

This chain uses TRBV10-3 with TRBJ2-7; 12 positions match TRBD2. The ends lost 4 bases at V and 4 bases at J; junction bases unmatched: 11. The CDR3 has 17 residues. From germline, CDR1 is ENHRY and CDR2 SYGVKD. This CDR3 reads CAISGATSGRLPYEQYF. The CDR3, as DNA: TGTGCCATCAGTGGTGCCACTAGCGGGAGGTTGCCTTACGAGCAGTACTTC.

CDR3: CASSTGTGDGNTIYF. DNA of the CDR3: TGTGCCAGCAGCACTGGGACAGGGGATGGAAACACCATATATTTT. The chain links TRBV9 to TRBJ1-3, with 10 positions matching TRBD1. CDR1 is SGDLS, CDR2 YYNGEE, per germline. Losses at the gene ends were 4 bases for V and 3 bases for J; bases not matched to a gene: 4. The CDR3 is 15 amino acids.

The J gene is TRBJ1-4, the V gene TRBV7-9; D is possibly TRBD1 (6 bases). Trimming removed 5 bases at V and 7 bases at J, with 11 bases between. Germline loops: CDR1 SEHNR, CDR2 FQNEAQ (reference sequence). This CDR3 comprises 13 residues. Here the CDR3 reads CASSLGQGEKLFF. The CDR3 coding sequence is TGTGCCAGCAGCCTGGGACAAGGTGAAAAACTGTTTTTT.